The 13 T cell receptor beta chains listed next were all sequenced from one sample in a study of blood T cell repertoires in COVID-19. Assay: immunoSEQ multiplex PCR; the TCRdb copy retains only in-frame clones and omits some. The table lists about 370,000 clones, around 87% of them singletons, with more than 9% in the top ten. The sequenced material came from peripheral blood. These receptors all stem from a woman in her thirties with COVID-19, enrolled during active disease.

The rearrangement uses TRBV9 and TRBJ1-6; 7 positions agree with TRBD1. The CDR3 has 17 residues. With V trimmed by 3 bases and J by 2 bases, 8 bases remained unmatched. The germline V gene encodes CDR1 SGDLS and CDR2 YYNGEE. CDR3 coding DNA: TGTGCCAGCAGCGAGGGGACAGTTTTAACCTATAATTCACCCCTCCACTTT. This translates into CASSEGTVLTYNSPLHF.

The chain couples TRBV6-5 to TRBJ2-7; D may be TRBD2 (5 bases). V was cut by 0 bases and J by 5 bases, with 5 bases left in between. This CDR3 has 12 residues. Germline lookup yields CDR1 MNHEY and CDR2 SVGAGI. In nucleotides, the CDR3 is TGTGCCAGCAGTTACTCGAGGGACGAGCAGTACTTC. It is translated as CASSYSRDEQYF.

This chain connects TRBV6-5 to TRBJ2-1; 9 positions agree with TRBD2. This CDR3 comprises 15 residues. The germline CDR1 and CDR2 sequences are MNHEY and SVGAGI. Unmatched junction bases numbered 9, after V lost 8 bases and J lost 4 bases. CDR3 in amino acids: CASSPKLAGYNEQFF. The CDR3 nucleotides are TGTGCCAGCTCCCCCAAGCTAGCGGGGTACAATGAGCAGTTCTTC.

In its sample, this clone was seen once. The chain employs TRBV3-1 (or the pseudogene TRBV3-2) and TRBJ2-7; 9 bases match TRBD1. This CDR3 comprises 14 residues. Per germline, CDR1 LGHDT and CDR2 YNNKEL (reference sequence). V was clipped by 7 bases and J by 0 bases; unmatched bases: 4. CDR3 nucleotides: TGTGCCAGCACCCAGACAGGGGGCTCCTACGAGCAGTACTTC. Residues: CASTQTGGSYEQYF.

This clone appeared once. V is TRBV7-6 and J is TRBJ2-1; 9 nucleotides match TRBD2. The ends lost 5 bases at V and 1 base at J; junction bases unmatched: 15. The CDR3 contains 19 residues. The germline CDR1 and CDR2 sequences are SGHVS and FNYEAQ. The chain's CDR3 is CASSAPEVGGRGSYNEQFF. The DNA of the CDR3 is TGTGCCAGCAGCGCCCCCGAGGTGGGCGGGAGGGGTTCCTACAATGAGCAGTTCTTC.

V is TRBV29-1 and J is TRBJ2-7, with TRBD2 matching over 9 bases. After removal of 5 bases from V and 1 base from J, the junction contained 9 bases not matched to a gene. The CDR3 is made up of 15 amino acids. Germline V gives CDR1 SQVTM, CDR2 ANQGSEA. The CDR3 loop is CSVLAGPGRSYEQYF. The CDR3 region has the DNA TGCAGCGTTCTAGCGGGACCCGGTAGGTCCTACGAGCAGTACTTC.

The chain joins TRBV12-3 or TRBV12-4 to TRBJ2-3; D is unresolved. Trimming took off 7 bases at V and 11 bases at J, with 13 bases between the two ends. This CDR3 spans 11 amino acids. The CDR3 spells CASTPSIGQYF. CDR3 sequence (DNA): TGTGCCAGCACCCCGTCCATCGGGCAGTATTTT.

The V call is TRBV25-1, the J call TRBJ2-7; maybe TRBD2 (6 bases). The ends were cut back, 5 bases at V and 0 bases at J, with 11 bases in the middle. CDR3 size: 14 residues. CDR1 is MGHDK, CDR2 SYGVNS, per germline. The CDR3 region is CASSWGEVSYEQYF. The CDR3 DNA sequence: TGTGCCAGCAGTTGGGGGGAAGTCTCCTACGAGCAGTACTTC.

V and J are TRBV4-3 and TRBJ1-2, with 9 bases lining up with TRBD1. This CDR3 spans 15 amino acids. Germline values: CDR1 LGHNA, CDR2 YSLEER. The V and J ends lost 3 bases and 2 bases, in that order; junction bases with no gene match: 4. CDR3 coding DNA: TGCGCCAGCAGCCAGACACAGGGGGCAAACTATGGCTACACCTTC. Translation gives CASSQTQGANYGYTF.

V and J are TRBV19 and TRBJ2-7; no clear D gene. Germline CDR1 is LNHDA and CDR2 is SQIVND (reference sequence). V was shortened by 5 bases and J by 2 bases, with 13 bases between the two germline ends. This CDR3 has 14 amino acids. This CDR3 is CASSPGRSAYEQYF. Written as DNA, the CDR3 is TGTGCCAGTAGTCCTGGCCGGAGTGCCTACGAGCAGTACTTC.

The chain is built from TRBV28 and TRBJ1-1; D possibly corresponds to TRBD1 (5 bases). This CDR3 contains 16 residues. The germline V gene encodes CDR1 MDHEN and CDR2 SYDVKM. V shed 0 bases and J shed 4 bases, with 15 bases lying between them. CDR3 coding DNA: TGTGCCAGCAGTTTATGTCGAGCAGGGTCTTGCACTGAAGCTTTCTTT. Its protein product is CASSLCRAGSCTEAFF.

V and J are TRBV28 and TRBJ1-1; no clear D. CDR3 size: 11 residues. Germline V gene sequence: CDR1 MDHEN, CDR2 SYDVKM. Trimming stripped 8 bases from V and 4 bases from J, with 8 bases between. The CDR3 loop is CASLTRTEAFF. As DNA, the CDR3 is TGTGCCAGCCTCACACGCACTGAAGCTTTCTTT.

The chain links TRBV20-1 to TRBJ2-7, with 10 bases lining up with TRBD2. V lost 3 bases to trimming and J lost 6 bases; unmatched junction nucleotides: 11. This CDR3 has 15 amino acids. The germline gives CDR1 DFQATT, CDR2 SNEGSKA (reference sequence). The CDR3 DNA reads TGCAGTGCTAGTCCGTTAGCTAGCGGGAGAGGCGAGCAGTACTTC. Translating gives CSASPLASGRGEQYF.